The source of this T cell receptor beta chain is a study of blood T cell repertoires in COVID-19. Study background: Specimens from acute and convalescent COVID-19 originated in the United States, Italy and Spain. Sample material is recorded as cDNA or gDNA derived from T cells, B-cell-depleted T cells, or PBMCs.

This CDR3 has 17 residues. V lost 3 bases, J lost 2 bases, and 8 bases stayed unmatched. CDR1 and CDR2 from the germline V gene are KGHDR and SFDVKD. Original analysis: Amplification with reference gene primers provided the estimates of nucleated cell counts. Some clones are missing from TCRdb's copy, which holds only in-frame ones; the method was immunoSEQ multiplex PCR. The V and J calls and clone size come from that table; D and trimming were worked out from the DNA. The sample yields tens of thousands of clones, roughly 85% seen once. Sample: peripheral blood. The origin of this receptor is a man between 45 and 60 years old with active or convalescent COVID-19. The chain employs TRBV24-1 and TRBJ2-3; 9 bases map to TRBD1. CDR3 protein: CATSDPGQGRYTDTQYF. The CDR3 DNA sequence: TGTGCCACCAGTGATCCTGGACAGGGGAGGTACACAGATACGCAGTATTTT.